These 6 T cell receptor beta chains originate from one sample sequenced in a study of blood T cell repertoires in COVID-19. Data came from immunoSEQ multiplex PCR; TCRdb stores just in-frame clones and leaves some out. The table lists some 64,000 clones, around four fifths of them singletons, with about 14% in the top ten. The sequencing sample was made of peripheral blood. The receptors derive from a man between 60 and 70 years old with COVID-19, enrolled during active disease.

The chain combines TRBV11-2 with TRBJ1-1; D unclear. Germline V gene data show CDR1 as SGHAT and CDR2 as FQNNGV. Trimming took off 6 bases at V and 3 bases at J, with 11 bases between the two ends. CDR3 size: 13 residues. For the CDR3, the DNA is TGTGCCAGCAGGAAGACGAGGGACACTGAAGCTTTCTTT. Amino acid sequence: CASRKTRDTEAFF.

The rearrangement uses TRBV6-5 and TRBJ1-6; TRBD1 agrees at 10 bases. Germline lookup yields CDR1 MNHEY and CDR2 SVGAGI. V lost 6 bases and J lost 11; bases outside the gene matches: 10. The CDR3 is made up of 15 amino acids. The CDR3 is CASSGTGDLGTPLHF. The CDR3 DNA is TGTGCCAGCAGCGGGACAGGGGATTTGGGAACACCCCTCCACTTT.

The CDR3 loop reads CASSWGRQRSSYEQYF. CDR3 DNA sequence: TGTGCCAGCAGTTGGGGCCGTCAGAGGAGCTCCTACGAGCAGTACTTC. V usage is TRBV6-6 and J usage is TRBJ2-7; D is perhaps TRBD1 (5 bases). The V gene lost 4 bases and the J gene lost 0 bases, with 16 bases spanning the gap. The CDR3 covers 16 residues. Per the germline V gene, CDR1 is MNHNY and CDR2 is SVGAGI (reference sequence).

The V call is TRBV7-6, the J call TRBJ1-4; D is unclear. This CDR3 contains 13 residues. Germline CDR1 SGHVS, CDR2 FNYEAQ. V was clipped by 7 bases and J by 10 bases, with 16 bases between them. DNA for the CDR3: TGTGCCAGCACCCGCTCCCAATCGGGAAAACTGTTTTTT. Its protein product is CASTRSQSGKLFF.

This rearrangement joins TRBV29-1 to TRBJ2-1; TRBD2 matches 8 bases. The germline CDR1 and CDR2 sequences are SQVTM and ANQGSEA. The CDR3 sequence is 17 residues long. The J segment lost 5 bases and the V segment lost 5 bases, leaving 17 bases of the junction unmatched. In DNA form, the CDR3 reads TGCAGCGTTCTTTTTTACATTGGCGGGGGGCCGCACAATGAGCAGTTCTTC. Translation: CSVLFYIGGGPHNEQFF.

The sample holds a few counts of this clone. The chain recombines TRBV2 with TRBJ2-3; 7 bases match TRBD2. The trim removed 7 bases at V and 5 bases at J, leaving 12 bases unmatched. CDR3 size: 15 residues. Germline lookup yields CDR1 SNHLY and CDR2 FYNNEI. This CDR3 is CASNPSGGGEDTQYF. CDR3 bases: TGTGCCAGCAACCCGAGTGGCGGGGGTGAAGATACGCAGTATTTT.